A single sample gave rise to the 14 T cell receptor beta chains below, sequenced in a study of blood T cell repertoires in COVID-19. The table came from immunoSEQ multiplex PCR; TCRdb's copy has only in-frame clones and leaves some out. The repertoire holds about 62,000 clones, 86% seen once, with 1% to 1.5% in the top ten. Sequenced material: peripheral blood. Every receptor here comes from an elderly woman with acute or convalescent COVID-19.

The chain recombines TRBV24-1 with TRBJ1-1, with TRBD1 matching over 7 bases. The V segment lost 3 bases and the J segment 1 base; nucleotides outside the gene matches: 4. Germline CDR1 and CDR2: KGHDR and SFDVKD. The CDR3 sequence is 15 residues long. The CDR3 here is CATSDGGGENTEAFF. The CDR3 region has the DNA TGTGCCACCAGTGATGGAGGGGGCGAGAACACTGAAGCTTTCTTT.

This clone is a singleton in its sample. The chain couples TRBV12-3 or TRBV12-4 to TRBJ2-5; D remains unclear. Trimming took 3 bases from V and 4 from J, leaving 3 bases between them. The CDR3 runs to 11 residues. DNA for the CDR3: TGTGCCAGCAGTTTCCGAGAGACCCAGTACTTC. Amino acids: CASSFRETQYF.

The CDR3 DNA is TGTGCCAGCAGCGTAGTTTCCTCCACTGAGAACACCGGGGAGCTGTTTTTT. It yields the protein CASSVVSSTENTGELFF. The V and J genes are TRBV9 and TRBJ2-2; D is undetermined. CDR3 length: 17 residues. V was pared by 0 bases and J by 1 base, with 13 bases between. The germline gives CDR1 SGDLS, CDR2 YYNGEE.

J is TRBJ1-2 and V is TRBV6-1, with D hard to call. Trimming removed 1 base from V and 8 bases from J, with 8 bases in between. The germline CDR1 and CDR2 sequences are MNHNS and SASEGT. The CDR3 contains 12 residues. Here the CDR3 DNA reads TGTGCCAGCAGTGAAGGCCCGGGGGGCTACACCTTC. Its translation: CASSEGPGGYTF.

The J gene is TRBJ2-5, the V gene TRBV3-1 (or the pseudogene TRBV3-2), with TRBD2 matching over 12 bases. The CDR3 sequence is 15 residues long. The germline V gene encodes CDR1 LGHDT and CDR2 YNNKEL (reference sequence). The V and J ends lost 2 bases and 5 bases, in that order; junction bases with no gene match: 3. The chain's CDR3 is CASSQMTSGSETQYF. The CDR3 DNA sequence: TGTGCCAGCAGCCAAATGACTAGCGGGAGTGAGACCCAGTACTTC.

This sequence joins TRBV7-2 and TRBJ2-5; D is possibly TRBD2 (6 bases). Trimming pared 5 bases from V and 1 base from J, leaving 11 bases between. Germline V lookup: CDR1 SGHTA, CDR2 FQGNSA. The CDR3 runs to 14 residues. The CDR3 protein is CASSPGTAQETQYF. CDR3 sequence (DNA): TGTGCCAGCAGCCCAGGGACTGCCCAAGAGACCCAGTACTTC.

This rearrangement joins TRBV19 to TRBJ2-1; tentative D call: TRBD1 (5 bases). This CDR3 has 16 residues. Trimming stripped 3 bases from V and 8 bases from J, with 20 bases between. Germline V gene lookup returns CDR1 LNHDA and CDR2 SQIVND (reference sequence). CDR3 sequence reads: CASSMDSDTAPHEQFF. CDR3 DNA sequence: TGTGCCAGTAGTATGGATTCGGACACGGCCCCCCATGAGCAGTTCTTC. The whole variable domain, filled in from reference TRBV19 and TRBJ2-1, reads DGGITQSPKYLFRKEGQNVTLSCEQNLNHDAMYWYRQDPGQGLRLIYYSQIVNDFQKGDIAEGYSVSREKKESFPLTVTSAQKNPTAFYLCASSMDSDTAPHEQFFGPGTRLTVL.

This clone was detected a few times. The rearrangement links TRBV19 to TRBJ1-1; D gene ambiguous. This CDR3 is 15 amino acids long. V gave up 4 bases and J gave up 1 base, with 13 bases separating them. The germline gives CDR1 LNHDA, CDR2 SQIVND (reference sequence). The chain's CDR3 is CASSTRTGSNTEAFF. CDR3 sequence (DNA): TGTGCCAGTAGTACGAGGACGGGATCGAACACTGAAGCTTTCTTT. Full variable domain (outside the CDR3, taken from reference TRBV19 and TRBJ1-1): DGGITQSPKYLFRKEGQNVTLSCEQNLNHDAMYWYRQDPGQGLRLIYYSQIVNDFQKGDIAEGYSVSREKKESFPLTVTSAQKNPTAFYLCASSTRTGSNTEAFFGQGTRLTVV.

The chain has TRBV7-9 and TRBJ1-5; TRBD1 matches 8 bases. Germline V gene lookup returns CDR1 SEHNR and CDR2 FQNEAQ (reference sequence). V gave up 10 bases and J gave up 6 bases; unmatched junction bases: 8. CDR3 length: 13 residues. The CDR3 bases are TGTGCCACCAGTCAGGGGGCATCTCAGCCCCAGCATTTT. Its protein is CATSQGASQPQHF.

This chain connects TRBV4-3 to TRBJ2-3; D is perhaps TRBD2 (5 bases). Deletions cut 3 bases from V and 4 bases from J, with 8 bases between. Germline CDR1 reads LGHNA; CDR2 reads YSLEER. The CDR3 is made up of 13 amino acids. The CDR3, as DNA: TGCGCCAGCAGCCAGCAACTAGCAGATACGCAGTATTTT. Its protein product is CASSQQLADTQYF.

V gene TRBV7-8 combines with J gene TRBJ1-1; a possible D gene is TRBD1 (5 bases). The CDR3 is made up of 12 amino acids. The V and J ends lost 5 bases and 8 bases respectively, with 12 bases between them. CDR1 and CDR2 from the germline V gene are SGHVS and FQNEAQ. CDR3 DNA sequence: TGTGCCAGCAGCGTGGGACTGAAAGAAGCTTTCTTT. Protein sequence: CASSVGLKEAFF.

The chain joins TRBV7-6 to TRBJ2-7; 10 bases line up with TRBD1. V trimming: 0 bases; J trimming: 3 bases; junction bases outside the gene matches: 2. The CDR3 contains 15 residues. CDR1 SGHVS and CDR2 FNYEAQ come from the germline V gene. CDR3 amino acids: CASSLAGQGFYEQYF. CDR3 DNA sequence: TGTGCCAGCAGCTTAGCGGGACAGGGGTTCTACGAGCAGTACTTC. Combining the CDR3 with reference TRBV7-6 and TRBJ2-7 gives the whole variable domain GAGVSQSPRYKVTKRGQDVALRCDPISGHVSLYWYRQALGQGPEFLTYFNYEAQQDKSGLPNDRFSAERPEGSISTLTIQRTEQRDSAMYRCASSLAGQGFYEQYFGPGTRLTVT.

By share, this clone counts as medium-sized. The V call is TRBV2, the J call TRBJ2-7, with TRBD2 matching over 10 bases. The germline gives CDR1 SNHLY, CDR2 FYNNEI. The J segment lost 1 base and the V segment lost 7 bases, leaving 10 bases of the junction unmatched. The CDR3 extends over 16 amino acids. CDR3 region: CASNQASGGPSYEQYF. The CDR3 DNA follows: TGTGCCAGCAATCAGGCTAGCGGGGGACCATCCTACGAGCAGTACTTC.

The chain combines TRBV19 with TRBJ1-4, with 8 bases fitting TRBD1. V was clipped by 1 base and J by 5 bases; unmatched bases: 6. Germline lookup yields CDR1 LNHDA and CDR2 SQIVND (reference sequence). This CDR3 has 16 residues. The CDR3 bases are TGTGCCAGTAGTATAGGCCGACAGGGGCAGAATGAAAAACTGTTTTTT. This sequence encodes CASSIGRQGQNEKLFF.